This entry is about one T cell receptor (beta chain). No antigen is known for it. The data were taken from a study of TIL therapy for anti-PD-1-resistant metastatic lung cancer. Study at large: Four tumors were EGFR-mutant and two were ALK-rearranged. Tumors carried a median approximately 1.6 non-synonymous mutations per megabase. The study, taken as a whole, reports: TIL cultures after expansion showed higher clonality and lower diversity than baseline tumor (median roughly 6% vs 31%).

The immunoSEQ assay was v3. TCRdb's copy holds only in-frame clones and misses some; the assay was immunoSEQ multiplex PCR. Of 25,000 to 30,000 clones in the sample, 72% are singletons; the top ten hold around 6.9%. Time point in this sample: pre-treatment sample, taken before nivolumab and TIL therapy. Pleural nodules or supraclavicular lymph nodes made up most of the excised metastases sampled. Stage 4 NSCLC adults joined between 2017 and 2020. Germline V CDR1 and CDR2: SGHVS, FNYEAQ. V dropped 5 bases and J dropped 8; count of bases not matched to a gene: 6. The CDR3 has 15 residues. The chain joins TRBV7-6 to TRBJ2-2; 12 bases align to TRBD1. This TCR was sampled from a person aged 25-85 years with non-small cell lung cancer. This sample comprised tumor tissue, obtained at baseline. For the CDR3, the DNA is TGTGCCAGCAGCCAAGGGACAGGGGGCGAGGGGGAGCTGTTTTTT. Its protein product is CASSQGTGGEGELFF.